This entry describes one T cell receptor beta chain. This sample was included in a study of CXCR3-negative and CXCR3-positive naive CD8 T cells. TRB cDNA was prepared as libraries by UMI-labeled 5' RACE. TCRdb re-called the 5' RACE reads; every CDR3 protein appears as one record, without DNA. This listing includes tens of thousands of distinct CDR3 sequences. Sequencing was done on a sample of naive CXCR3- CD8+ T cells from blood. The subset is: CD45RO-CCR7+CD27+CD95- naive CD8+ T cells lacking CXCR3 (TNR3-). This receptor was identified in a human donor in good health. Some clones in this sample may be carry-over from other donors' samples.

The CDR3: CASSPTGNEQFF. The chain uses TRBV4-2 and TRBJ2-1; TCRdb picks TRBD1, but there is no DNA to check that call. Per germline, CDR1 LGHNA and CDR2 YNFKEQ. The CDR3 has 12 residues.